This T cell receptor beta chain was captured by sequencing in a study of blood T cell repertoires in COVID-19. Study as a whole: The United States, Italy and Spain provided the acute and convalescent COVID-19 samples.

Original data processing: Reference gene primer amplification yielded estimated nucleated cell counts. Clones were sequenced by immunoSEQ multiplex PCR, and TCRdb holds only the in-frame ones, with some missing. V, J and clone size are those of that table, while D and trimming were read from the DNA. The sample yields under 350,000 clones, 75% to 90% seen once. V was pared by 5 bases and J by 4 bases, with 3 bases of the junction left unmatched. CDR1 and CDR2 (germline): LGHDT, YNNKEL (reference sequence). The CDR3 contains 14 residues. What was sequenced was peripheral blood. The chain employs TRBV3-1 (or the pseudogene TRBV3-2) and TRBJ1-1, with TRBD1 matching 11 bases. This TCR derives from a woman aged 70 to 79 with acute or convalescent COVID-19. For the CDR3, the DNA is TGTGCCAGCAGCTGGGACAGGGGGGCCACTGAAGCTTTCTTT. It is translated as CASSWDRGATEAFF.